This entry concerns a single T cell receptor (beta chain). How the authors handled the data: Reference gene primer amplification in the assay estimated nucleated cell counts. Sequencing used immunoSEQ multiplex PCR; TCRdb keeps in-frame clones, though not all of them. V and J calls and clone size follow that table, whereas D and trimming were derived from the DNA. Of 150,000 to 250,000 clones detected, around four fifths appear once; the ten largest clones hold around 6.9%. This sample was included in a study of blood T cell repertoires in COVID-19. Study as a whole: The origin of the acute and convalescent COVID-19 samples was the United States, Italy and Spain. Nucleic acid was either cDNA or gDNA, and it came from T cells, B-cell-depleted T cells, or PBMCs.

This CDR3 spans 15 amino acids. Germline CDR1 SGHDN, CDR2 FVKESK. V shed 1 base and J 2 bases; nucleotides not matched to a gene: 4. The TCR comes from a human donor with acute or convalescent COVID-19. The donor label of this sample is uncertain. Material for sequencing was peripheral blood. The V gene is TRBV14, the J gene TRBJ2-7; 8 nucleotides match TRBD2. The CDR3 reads CASSQVGSGTYEQYF. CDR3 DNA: TGTGCCAGCAGCCAAGTGGGTAGCGGGACCTACGAGCAGTACTTC.